The 27 T cell receptor beta chains below all came from one sample that was sequenced in a study of technical replicates of blood from several donors. Assay: immunoSEQ multiplex PCR; the TCRdb copy retains only in-frame clones and omits some. The table lists about 88,000 clones, about 93% of them singletons. Source material: T cells isolated from PBMCs. The receptors were gathered from a human donor in good health.

The chain carries TRBV5-1 and TRBJ2-7; 10 bases are a match to TRBD2. V trimming: 4 bases; J trimming: 2 bases; junction bases outside the gene matches: 9. Germline V gives CDR1 SGHRS, CDR2 YFSETQ. The CDR3 totals 16 residues. The CDR3 DNA reads as TGCGCCAGCAGCGTGTCGCTAGCGGGAGAGGCCTACGAGCAGTACTTC. Protein product: CASSVSLAGEAYEQYF.

J is TRBJ2-6 and V is TRBV5-1, with D maybe TRBD2 (6 bases). The CDR3 extends over 15 amino acids. Germline V lookup: CDR1 SGHRS, CDR2 YFSETQ. Trimming took 4 bases from V and 2 from J, leaving 10 bases between them. The CDR3: CASSGSSAGANVLTF. The CDR3 bases are TGCGCCAGCAGCGGGTCTAGCGCTGGGGCCAACGTCCTGACTTTC.

The chain employs TRBV5-1 and TRBJ2-7, with D possibly TRBD2 on 6 matching bases. Per the germline V gene, CDR1 is SGHRS and CDR2 is YFSETQ. The CDR3 consists of 11 residues. Trimming left V 3 bases short and J 8 bases short, with 9 bases between. The CDR3 reads CASSSGEKQYF. The CDR3 DNA reads as TGCGCCAGCAGCTCGGGGGAAAAGCAGTACTTC.

The V gene is TRBV6-5, the J gene TRBJ1-6; 7 bases map to TRBD1. CDR3 length: 14 residues. Germline values: CDR1 MNHEY, CDR2 SVGAGI. Trimming removed 9 bases from V and 3 bases from J; junction bases left unmatched: 5. The CDR3 DNA follows: TGTGCCAGTTGCCGGGACAGCTATAATTCACCCCTCCACTTT. Protein: CASCRDSYNSPLHF.

The chain employs TRBV7-8 and TRBJ2-7, with D possibly being TRBD2 (6 bases). V was pared by 6 bases and J by 1 base, with 16 bases between. Germline assignment: CDR1 SGHVS and CDR2 FQNEAQ. This CDR3 has 15 amino acids. CDR3: CASSSDRDFSYEQYF. In nucleotides, the CDR3 is TGTGCCAGCAGTTCAGACCGGGACTTTTCCTACGAGCAGTACTTC.

The chain couples TRBV19 to TRBJ2-2; 7 bases are a match to TRBD1. The length of the CDR3 is 16 residues. V lost 6 bases to trimming and J lost 1 base; unmatched junction nucleotides: 8. CDR1 is LNHDA and CDR2 is SQIVND in the germline V gene (reference sequence). The CDR3 nucleotides read TGTGCCAGTAGATTAATACAGGGGAGGAACACCGGGGAGCTGTTTTTT. Translating gives CASRLIQGRNTGELFF.

The chain recombines TRBV1 with TRBJ2-7; the D call TRBD2 from the table was never checked on the DNA. TRBV1 is marked as a pseudogene. There are 19 residues in the CDR3. CDR3 nucleotide sequence: TGCACCAGCAGCCAAACCGGGACTAGCGGGAGGCATGGGGACCACGAGCAGTACTTC. It yields the protein CTSSQTGTSGRHGDHEQYF.

The chain combines TRBV28 with TRBJ2-2, with TRBD2 as a possible D gene (5 bases). This CDR3 is built from 15 residues. Germline assignment: CDR1 MDHEN and CDR2 SYDVKM. Trimming removed 3 bases from V and 3 bases from J, with 11 bases in between. The CDR3 DNA sequence: TGTGCCAGCAGTTTCGGTCGGGGTCACACCGGGGAGCTGTTTTTT. Translation gives CASSFGRGHTGELFF. Combining the CDR3 with reference TRBV28 and TRBJ2-2 gives the whole variable domain DVKVTQSSRYLVKRTGEKVFLECVQDMDHENMFWYRQDPGLGLRLIYFSYDVKMKEKGDIPEGYSVSREKKERFSLILESASTNQTSMYLCASSFGRGHTGELFFGEGSRLTVL.

This clone appeared once. The chain links TRBV5-1 to TRBJ1-6; the match to TRBD1 covers 10 bases. V dropped 3 bases and J dropped 7; count of bases not matched to a gene: 10. Germline V CDR1 and CDR2: SGHRS, YFSETQ. This CDR3 is built from 17 residues. CDR3 residues: CASSYGVGTGVNSPLHF. The CDR3 coding sequence is TGCGCCAGCAGCTATGGCGTAGGGACAGGGGTCAATTCACCCCTCCACTTT.

The V gene is TRBV28, the J gene TRBJ2-7, with 7 bases lining up with TRBD2. The CDR3 runs 12 residues. The V gene end was trimmed by 7 bases and the J gene end by 5 bases; junction bases not matched to a gene: 5. The germline CDR1 and CDR2 sequences are MDHEN and SYDVKM. CDR3 nucleotides: TGTGCCAGCATGGGAGGGCCCGACGAGCAGTACTTC. This translates into CASMGGPDEQYF.

The rearrangement links TRBV13 to TRBJ2-1; the D gene is possibly TRBD1 (6 bases). CDR3 length: 24 amino acids. Per the germline V gene, CDR1 is PRHDT and CDR2 is FYEKMQ (reference sequence). V shed 4 bases and J shed 0 bases, with 37 bases lying between them. Written as DNA, the CDR3 is TGTGCCAGCAGCTCTACAGGGCCCCCGGACCTCCCTACCGAAAAGGCAAGCTCCTACAATGAGCAGTTCTTC. Translated, it gives CASSSTGPPDLPTEKASSYNEQFF.

V is TRBV27 and J is TRBJ2-2, with 7 bases lining up with TRBD2. The CDR3 totals 14 residues. The germline V gene encodes CDR1 MNHEY and CDR2 SMNVEV (reference sequence). J was trimmed by 6 bases and V by 4 bases; bases with no gene match: 5. CDR3 amino acids: CASSSLLAAGELFF. CDR3 DNA: TGTGCCAGCAGTTCCCTTCTAGCGGCCGGGGAGCTGTTTTTT.

The CDR3 DNA reads TGTGCCAGCAGCTATAGGGACGGTGGAGGGACTGAAGCTTTCTTT. Encoded protein: CASSYRDGGGTEAFF. J is TRBJ1-1 and V is TRBV5-6; D is perhaps TRBD1 (5 bases). The CDR3 is made up of 15 amino acids. Trimming removed 3 bases at V and 5 bases at J, with 17 bases between. CDR1 and CDR2 (germline): SGHDT, YYEEEE.

In this sample, this clone turned up once. CDR3 coding DNA: TGTGCCAGCAGTTTAAAAGCGGGGGCAACTAATGAAAAACTGTTTTTT. Translation gives CASSLKAGATNEKLFF. The chain combines TRBV27 with TRBJ1-4, with a weak D call TRBD1 (5 bases). Germline V gene data show CDR1 as MNHEY and CDR2 as SMNVEV (reference sequence). The CDR3 is 16 residues long. V lost 2 bases to trimming and J lost 0 bases, with 10 bases between them.

The CDR3 DNA follows: TGTGCCAGCAGCCTCCCGGGGGGGCCCTCCTACAATGAGCAGTTCTTC. It is translated as CASSLPGGPSYNEQFF. The J gene is TRBJ2-1, the V gene TRBV11-3; 8 bases align to TRBD2. With V trimmed by 5 bases and J by 0 bases, 6 bases remained unmatched. CDR3 length: 16 residues. Per the germline V gene, CDR1 is SGHNT and CDR2 is YENEEA.

The V gene is TRBV2, the J gene TRBJ1-1; D possibly corresponds to TRBD1 (5 bases). The CDR3 has 15 amino acids. CDR1 and CDR2 from the germline V gene are SNHLY and FYNNEI. Trimming took off 11 bases at V and 6 bases at J, with 25 bases between the two ends. CDR3 bases: TGTGCCCGGTCAAGGAGGGAGGGACCTCGCGCTGAAGCTTTCTTT. Its protein product is CARSRREGPRAEAFF.

The chain is built from TRBV2 and TRBJ2-7; D may be TRBD2 (6 bases). Germline assignment: CDR1 SNHLY and CDR2 FYNNEI. The CDR3 extends over 12 amino acids. V was trimmed by 9 bases and J by 2 bases, leaving 11 bases between them. Written as DNA, the CDR3 is TGTGCCAGACAGGCGGGGCCCTACGAGCAGTACTTC. The encoded protein is CARQAGPYEQYF.

J is TRBJ2-7 and V is TRBV11-2; possibly TRBD2 for D (6 bases). The germline CDR1 and CDR2 sequences are SGHAT and FQNNGV. Trimming left V 5 bases short and J 0 bases short, with 14 bases between. The CDR3 consists of 15 residues. The CDR3 here is CASSRGLLSSYEQYF. CDR3 sequence (DNA): TGTGCCAGCAGCCGGGGACTGCTTAGCTCCTACGAGCAGTACTTC.

CDR3 coding DNA: TGTGCCAGCAGCACCGGGACTACTCAAGAGACCCAGTACTTC. This translates into CASSTGTTQETQYF. The V gene is TRBV5-4, the J gene TRBJ2-5; 7 bases fit TRBD2. The germline V gene encodes CDR1 SGHNT and CDR2 YYREEE (reference sequence). The CDR3 covers 14 residues. Trimming removed 4 bases from V and 2 bases from J; junction bases left unmatched: 5.

The sample holds one count of this clone. The chain combines TRBV5-4 with TRBJ2-5, with a weak D call TRBD1 (7 bases). This CDR3 is built from 15 residues. Germline V gene lookup returns CDR1 SGHNT and CDR2 YYREEE (reference sequence). V was trimmed by 5 bases and J by 2 bases, leaving 16 bases between them. CDR3 sequence: CASSQGGAGQETQYF. The DNA of the CDR3 is TGTGCCAGCAGTCAAGGGGGCGCGGGGCAAGAGACCCAGTACTTC.

The DNA for the CDR3 is TGTGCCAGCAGCTTAACTAGCGGGGGGACTAGCACAGATACGCAGTATTTT. This codes for CASSLTSGGTSTDTQYF. This chain joins TRBV7-2 and TRBJ2-3; 12 nucleotides agree with TRBD2. The CDR3 is 17 amino acids. The germline CDR1 and CDR2 sequences are SGHTA and FQGNSA. V dropped 2 bases and J dropped 0; count of bases not matched to a gene: 3.

This chain uses TRBV6-5 with TRBJ1-5; D unresolved. CDR3 length: 13 residues. Germline V gene lookup returns CDR1 MNHEY and CDR2 SVGAGI. Trimming stripped 6 bases from V and 9 bases from J, with 15 bases between. Here the CDR3 DNA reads TGTGCCAGCAGGGCGGGCTCCATGGGGCCCCAGCATTTT. Protein: CASRAGSMGPQHF.

The DNA of the CDR3 is TGTGCCAGCAGCTCTAATGAGCGGATATACAATGAGCAGTTCTTC. The encoded protein is CASSSNERIYNEQFF. The V and J genes are TRBV7-9 and TRBJ2-1, with a weak D call TRBD2 (5 bases). V was pared by 4 bases and J by 4 bases, with 14 bases between. Germline V gives CDR1 SEHNR, CDR2 FQNEAQ (reference sequence). The CDR3 runs 15 residues.

The chain has TRBV2 and TRBJ1-2; a weak D match, TRBD1 (6 bases). V was shortened by 5 bases and J by 5 bases, with 15 bases between the two germline ends. The germline V gene has CDR1 SNHLY and CDR2 FYNNEI. The CDR3 spans 14 residues. The CDR3 spells CASSYQGKEYGYTF. CDR3 bases: TGTGCCAGCAGTTACCAGGGGAAGGAGTATGGCTACACCTTC.

The V call is TRBV18, the J call TRBJ2-5, with 10 bases identical to TRBD2. The CDR3 has 17 amino acids. J gave up 2 bases and V 0 bases, and 6 bases lay outside the gene matches. Germline CDR1 and CDR2: KGHSH and LQKENI. DNA of the CDR3: TGTGCCAGCTCACCACCGCTAGCGGGAGCCCCACAAGAGACCCAGTACTTC. This sequence encodes CASSPPLAGAPQETQYF. Drawing the rest from reference TRBV18 and TRBJ2-5, the complete variable domain is NAGVMQNPRHLVRRRGQEARLRCSPMKGHSHVYWYRQLPEEGLKFMVYLQKENIIDESGMPKERFSAEFPKEGPSILRIQQVVRGDSAAYFCASSPPLAGAPQETQYFGPGTRLLVL.

CDR3 in amino acids: CASSYLGQGAFQPQHF. The CDR3 nucleotides read TGTGCCAGTAGTTACCTTGGGCAGGGGGCGTTTCAGCCCCAGCATTTT. The V gene is TRBV19, the J gene TRBJ1-5; TRBD1 matches at 8 bases. CDR3 length: 16 amino acids. The V gene end was trimmed by 5 bases and the J gene end by 6 bases; junction bases not matched to a gene: 12. Germline CDR1 and CDR2: LNHDA and SQIVND (reference sequence).

This sequence joins TRBV5-1 and TRBJ1-1, with a weak D call TRBD1 (6 bases). This CDR3 is built from 15 residues. Trimming cost V 4 bases and J 1 base, with 14 bases left between them. CDR1 and CDR2 (germline): SGHRS, YFSETQ. DNA of the CDR3: TGCGCCAGCAGCGTACACAGGGAGGGGAACACTGAAGCTTTCTTT. Its translation: CASSVHREGNTEAFF.